This T cell receptor beta chain was captured in a study of blood T cell repertoires in COVID-19 (dated by TCRdb to between 2020 and 2021). Regarding the research as a whole: Samples covering the acute and convalescent phases of COVID-19 were provided by collaborators in the United States, Italy and Spain. The prospective study material was composed of cDNA or gDNA derived from T cells, B-cell-depleted T cells, or PBMCs. The dataset comprised deeply sampled blood TCRbeta repertoires from subjects exposed to, actively infected with, or recovered from COVID-19. The repertoires were released in a freely available public database meant as a resource for research on the immune response to SARS-CoV-2. Samples were obtained from the ongoing ImmuneRACE study (first 160 participants) and from 1,200 or so subjects provided by 6 global collaborators. Sample metadata almost always included a de-identified subject ID, COVID-19 status, age in years and sex. HLA class I and class II types, where available, came from metadata supplied by the sample provider rather than from assay-based typing. Overall study results and their limits: The amount of clinical and demographic metadata varied by source and participant and was provided uncurated.

Each collaborating institution followed its own protocols to collect whole blood in K2EDTA tubes. For TCRbeta analysis, collaborators shipped samples in one of three forms: frozen whole blood, isolated PBMCs, or DNA extracted from either of those sample types. As regards this clone: No antigen is known for it. Base qualities are missing; no much larger clone stands one base away.

The V and J ends are trimmed by 6 bases and 0 bases, leaving 15 bases between them. CDR1 and CDR2 (SEHNR, FQNEAQ) derive from the germline V gene (reference sequence). The CDR3 runs 15 residues from the cysteine to the phenylalanine. The kept DNA is CDR3 alone, 45 bases in frame from the first base. The immunoSEQ Assay, a bias-controlled multiplex PCR, was used to amplify TCRbeta CDR3 regions from genomic DNA. The authors' analysis ran thus. The number of nucleated cells in each sample was estimated from the amplification of reference gene primers within the assay. To quantify the absolute abundance of each unique TCRbeta CDR3 rearrangement, sequence reads were collapsed and filtered. Productive Simpson clonality was computed per sample as the square root of Simpson's diversity index over productive rearrangements. Held by TCRdb, this immuneACCESS table contains in-frame sequences only and omits some clones. Under half of the omission traces to an unresolved V gene where checked; the cause of the rest is unknown. The V and J calls and clone size come from that table; D and trimming were worked out from the DNA. Across this sample there are approximately 88,000 clones, with around 90% seen only once. About 15% of the sample comes from the top ten.

Sequences were obtained from peripheral blood. The TCR originated in a male donor with acute or convalescent COVID-19. The sequence links TRBV7-9 to TRBJ2-7; TRBD1 might be the D gene, on 5 matching bases. The bases read TGTGCCAGCAGTCACCCGACAGTGACCTCCTACGAGCAGTACTTC. This gives the protein CASSHPTVTSYEQYF.